There are a few counts of the clone carrying this T cell receptor (beta chain). What it binds is not known. This could be a read error, since a much larger clone is one nucleotide away. Construction of the TCR beta libraries employed iRepertoire HTBI primers in conjunction with Arm-PCR of CDR3 regions. TCRdb used MiXCR to reprocess the multiplex PCR reads, holding one entry per CDR3 protein. The sample carries about 420,000 distinct CDR3 sequences, approximately 16% recorded once. Germline V gives CDR1 SGHAT, CDR2 FQNNGV. After removal of 7 bases from V and 5 bases from J, the junction contained 14 bases not matched to a gene. CDR3 length equals 15 residues. This specimen belongs to a study of regulatory T cells in long-lasting Graves disease. Broader study findings: It was in persistent disease that TRBV28, TRBJ1-2 and TRBJ2-5 were favored.

Time point described: newly diagnosed GD, antithyroid drugs for less than 3 months. PBMCs were the source of the RNA used for TCR sequencing. A further study also used this sample, focusing on T cells in Graves' hyperthyroidism and ophthalmopathy. That report adds: TCR CDR3 regions were first amplified by RT-PCR with HTBI primers. Peripheral blood also featured most of the thyroid clonotypes expanded above 0.001.

The input for sequencing was peripheral blood mononuclear cells (PBMCs), taken at new diagnosis, from a patient treated with antithyroid drugs. The receptor comes from a woman aged 18-29 years with Graves disease. The chain combines TRBV11-2 with TRBJ2-7; TRBD2 agrees at 7 bases. CDR3 sequence reads: CASTRPRTSLDEQYF. The CDR3 DNA sequence: TGTGCCAGCACCCGACCCCGGACTAGTCTCGACGAGCAGTACTTC.